The clone carrying this TCR beta chain was observed a few times. Its specificity is not known. Sample-barcoded 5' priming and a J-beta primer mix drove a second PCR of roughly 6 to 12 cycles. Template switching added a 12-random-nucleotide identifier to every cDNA molecule. A single record per CDR3 protein comes from TCRdb applying MiXCR to the 5' RACE reads. The data contain about a million distinct CDR3 sequences, around two fifths of them singletons. CDR1 is PRHDT, CDR2 FYEKMQ, per germline (reference sequence). The CDR3 is 14 amino acids. With V trimmed by 1 base and J by 5 bases, 4 bases remained unmatched. The data originate from a study of blood T cells in healthy people across ages. Study results and limitations: Age brought a roughly linear fall in TCR beta diversity measured per million T cells.

The source material was blood. This receptor was identified in a man aged 18 to 35 in good health. V is TRBV13 and J is TRBJ2-5; 7 nucleotides line up with TRBD1. The CDR3 here is CASSLEQGLETQYF. In DNA, the CDR3 is TGTGCCAGCAGCTTAGAACAGGGGTTGGAGACCCAGTACTTC.